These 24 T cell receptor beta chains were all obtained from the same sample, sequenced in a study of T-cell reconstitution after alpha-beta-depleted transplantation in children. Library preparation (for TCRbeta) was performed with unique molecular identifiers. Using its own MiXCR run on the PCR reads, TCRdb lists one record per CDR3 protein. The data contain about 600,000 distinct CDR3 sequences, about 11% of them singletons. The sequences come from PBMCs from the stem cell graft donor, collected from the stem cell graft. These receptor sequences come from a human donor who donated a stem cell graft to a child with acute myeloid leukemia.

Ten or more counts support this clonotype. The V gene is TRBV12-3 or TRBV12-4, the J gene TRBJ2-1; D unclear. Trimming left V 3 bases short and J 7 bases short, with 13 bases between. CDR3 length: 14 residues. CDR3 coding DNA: TGTGCCAGCAGTTTCGAGTTGTTAGAGAATGAGCAGTTCTTC. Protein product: CASSFELLENEQFF.

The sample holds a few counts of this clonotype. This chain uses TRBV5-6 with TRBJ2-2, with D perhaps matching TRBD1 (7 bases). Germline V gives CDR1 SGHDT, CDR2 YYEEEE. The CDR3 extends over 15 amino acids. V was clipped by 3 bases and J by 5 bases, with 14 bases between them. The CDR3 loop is CASSWAGGLTGELFF. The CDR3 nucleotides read TGTGCCAGCAGCTGGGCAGGGGGGTTAACCGGGGAGCTGTTTTTT.

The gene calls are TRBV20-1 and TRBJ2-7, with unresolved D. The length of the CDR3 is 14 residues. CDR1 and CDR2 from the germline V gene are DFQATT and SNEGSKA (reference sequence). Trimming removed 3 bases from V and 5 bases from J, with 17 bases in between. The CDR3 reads CSASVNPSADEQYF. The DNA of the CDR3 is TGCAGTGCTAGCGTTAACCCCTCAGCCGACGAGCAGTACTTC.

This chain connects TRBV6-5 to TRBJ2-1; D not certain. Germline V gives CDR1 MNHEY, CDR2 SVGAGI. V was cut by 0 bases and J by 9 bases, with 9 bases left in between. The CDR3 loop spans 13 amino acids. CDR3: CASSYSRAAEQFF. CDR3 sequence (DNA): TGTGCCAGCAGTTACTCTAGGGCGGCTGAGCAGTTCTTC.

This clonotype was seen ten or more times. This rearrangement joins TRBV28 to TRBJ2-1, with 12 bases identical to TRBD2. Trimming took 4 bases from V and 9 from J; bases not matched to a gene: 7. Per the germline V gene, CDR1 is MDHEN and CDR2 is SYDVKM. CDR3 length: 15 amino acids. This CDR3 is CASSSPASGRGEQFF. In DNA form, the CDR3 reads TGTGCCAGCAGTTCCCCGGCTAGCGGGAGGGGTGAGCAGTTCTTC.

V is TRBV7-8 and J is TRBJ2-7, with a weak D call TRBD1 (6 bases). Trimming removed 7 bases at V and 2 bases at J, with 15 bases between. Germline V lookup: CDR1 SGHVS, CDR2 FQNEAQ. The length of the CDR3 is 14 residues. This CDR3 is CASIEGGAAYEQYF. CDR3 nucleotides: TGTGCCAGCATCGAAGGGGGAGCGGCCTACGAGCAGTACTTC.

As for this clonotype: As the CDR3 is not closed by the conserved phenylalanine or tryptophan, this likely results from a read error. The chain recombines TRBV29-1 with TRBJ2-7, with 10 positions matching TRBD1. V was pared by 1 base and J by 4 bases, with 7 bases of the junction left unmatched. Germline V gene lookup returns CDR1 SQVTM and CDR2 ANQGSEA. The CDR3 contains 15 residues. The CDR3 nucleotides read TGCAGCGTTGAAGTACTGACAGGGGGCCCTTACGAGCAGTACTGC. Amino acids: CSVEVLTGGPYEQYC.

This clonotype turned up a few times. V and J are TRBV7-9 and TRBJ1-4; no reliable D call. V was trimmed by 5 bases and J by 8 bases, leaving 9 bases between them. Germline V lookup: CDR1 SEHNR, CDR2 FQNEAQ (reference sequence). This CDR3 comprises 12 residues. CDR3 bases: TGTGCCAGCAGCGGCTCCTTGGAAAAACTGTTTTTT. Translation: CASSGSLEKLFF.

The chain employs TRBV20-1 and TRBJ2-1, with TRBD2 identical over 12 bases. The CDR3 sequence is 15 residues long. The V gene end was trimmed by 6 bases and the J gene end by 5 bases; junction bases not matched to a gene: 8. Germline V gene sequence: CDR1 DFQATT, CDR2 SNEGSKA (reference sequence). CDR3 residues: CSALTPSGRDNEQFF. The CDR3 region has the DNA TGCAGTGCCCTAACTCCTAGCGGGAGGGACAATGAGCAGTTCTTC.

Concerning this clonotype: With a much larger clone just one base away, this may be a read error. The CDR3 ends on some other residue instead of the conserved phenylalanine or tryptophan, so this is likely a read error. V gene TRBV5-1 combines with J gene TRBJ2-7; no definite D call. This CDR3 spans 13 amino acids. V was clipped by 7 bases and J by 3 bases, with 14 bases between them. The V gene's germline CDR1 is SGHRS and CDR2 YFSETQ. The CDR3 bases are TGCGCCAGCCGCCGATGGGGTGACTACGAGCAGTACATC. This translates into CASRRWGDYEQYI.

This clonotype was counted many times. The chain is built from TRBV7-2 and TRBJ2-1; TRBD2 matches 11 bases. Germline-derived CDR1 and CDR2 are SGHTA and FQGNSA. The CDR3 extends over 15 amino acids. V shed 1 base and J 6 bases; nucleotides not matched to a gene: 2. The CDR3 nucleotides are TGTGCCAGCAGCTTAGATAGCGGGAGGGCCAATGAGCAGTTCTTC. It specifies CASSLDSGRANEQFF.

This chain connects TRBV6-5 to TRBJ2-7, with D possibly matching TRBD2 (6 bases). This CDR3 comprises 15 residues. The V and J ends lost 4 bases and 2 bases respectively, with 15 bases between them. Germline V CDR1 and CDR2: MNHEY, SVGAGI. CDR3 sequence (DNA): TGTGCCAGCAGTTCTACGGGACTCACCCCCTACGAGCAGTACTTC. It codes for CASSSTGLTPYEQYF.

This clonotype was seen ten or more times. The CDR3 nucleotides read TGTGCCAGCAGCCGGGCCCTAAGGGACACTGAAGCTTTCTTT. It codes for CASSRALRDTEAFF. V and J are TRBV7-2 and TRBJ1-1; D not resolved. V gave up 5 bases and J gave up 3 bases, with 13 bases separating them. This CDR3 is built from 14 residues. CDR1 and CDR2 (germline): SGHTA, FQGNSA.

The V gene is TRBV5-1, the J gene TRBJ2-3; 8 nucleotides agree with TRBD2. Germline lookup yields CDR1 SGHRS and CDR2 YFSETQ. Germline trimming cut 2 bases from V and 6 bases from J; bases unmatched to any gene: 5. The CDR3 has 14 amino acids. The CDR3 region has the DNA TGCGCCAGCAGCTTCGGGACTAGGACGGATACGCAGTATTTT. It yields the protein CASSFGTRTDTQYF.

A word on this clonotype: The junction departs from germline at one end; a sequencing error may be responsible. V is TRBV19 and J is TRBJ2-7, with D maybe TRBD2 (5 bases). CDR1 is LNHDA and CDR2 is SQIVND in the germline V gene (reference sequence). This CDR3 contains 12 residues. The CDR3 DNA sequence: TGTGCCAGTAGCGAGAATCGTAGGGAGCAGAACTTC. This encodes CASSENRREQNF.

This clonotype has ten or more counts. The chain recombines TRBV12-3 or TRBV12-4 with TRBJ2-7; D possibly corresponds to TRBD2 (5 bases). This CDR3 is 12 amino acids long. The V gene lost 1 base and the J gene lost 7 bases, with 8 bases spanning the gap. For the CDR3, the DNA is TGTGCCAGCAGTTTAGTAGCGAGGGAGCAGTACTTC. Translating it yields CASSLVAREQYF.

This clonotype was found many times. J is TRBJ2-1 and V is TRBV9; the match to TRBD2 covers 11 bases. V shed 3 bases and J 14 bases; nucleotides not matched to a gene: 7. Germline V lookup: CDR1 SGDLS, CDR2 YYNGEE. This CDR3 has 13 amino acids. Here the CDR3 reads CASSGDRSGREFF. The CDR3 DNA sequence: TGTGCCAGCAGCGGCGACCGTAGCGGGAGGGAGTTCTTC.

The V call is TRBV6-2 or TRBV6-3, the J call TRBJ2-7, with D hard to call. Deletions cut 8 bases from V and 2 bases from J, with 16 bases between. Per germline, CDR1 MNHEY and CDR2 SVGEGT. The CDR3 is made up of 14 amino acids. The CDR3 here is CASFPKMDTYEQYF. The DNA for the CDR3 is TGTGCCAGCTTTCCGAAGATGGATACCTACGAGCAGTACTTC.

CDR3: CASSQELVGETQYF. CDR3 DNA: TGTGCCAGCAGCCAAGAGCTAGTCGGGGAGACCCAGTACTTC. This chain joins TRBV14 and TRBJ2-5, with D hard to call. The germline V gene has CDR1 SGHDN and CDR2 FVKESK. V lost 0 bases and J lost 5, with 10 bases in between. This CDR3 spans 14 amino acids.

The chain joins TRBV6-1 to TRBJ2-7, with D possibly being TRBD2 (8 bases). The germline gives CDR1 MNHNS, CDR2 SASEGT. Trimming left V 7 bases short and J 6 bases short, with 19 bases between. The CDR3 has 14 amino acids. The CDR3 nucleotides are TGTGCCAGCACAACGGCCCGGGAGGGGGCCGAGCAGTACTTC. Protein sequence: CASTTAREGAEQYF.

CDR3 sequence: CASSLRTGPGDEQFF. The CDR3 DNA reads as TGTGCCAGCAGTTTAAGAACAGGGCCTGGGGATGAGCAGTTCTTC. The chain has TRBV12-3 or TRBV12-4 and TRBJ2-1; D perhaps matches TRBD1 (6 bases). The CDR3 is made up of 15 amino acids. V was clipped by 2 bases and J by 8 bases, with 16 bases between them.

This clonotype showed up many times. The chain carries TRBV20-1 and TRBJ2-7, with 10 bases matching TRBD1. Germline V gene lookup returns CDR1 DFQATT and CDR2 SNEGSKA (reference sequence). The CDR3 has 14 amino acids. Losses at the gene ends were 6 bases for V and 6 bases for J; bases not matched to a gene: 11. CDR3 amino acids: CSAPGRGQGGEQYF. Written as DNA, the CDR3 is TGCAGTGCCCCAGGCAGAGGACAGGGGGGCGAGCAGTACTTC.

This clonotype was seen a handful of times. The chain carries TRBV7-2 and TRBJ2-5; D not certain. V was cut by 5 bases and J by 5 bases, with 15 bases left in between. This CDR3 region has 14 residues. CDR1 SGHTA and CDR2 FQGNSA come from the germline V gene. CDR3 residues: CASSTRPRAETQYF. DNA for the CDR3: TGTGCCAGCAGCACCCGACCCCGGGCGGAGACCCAGTACTTC.

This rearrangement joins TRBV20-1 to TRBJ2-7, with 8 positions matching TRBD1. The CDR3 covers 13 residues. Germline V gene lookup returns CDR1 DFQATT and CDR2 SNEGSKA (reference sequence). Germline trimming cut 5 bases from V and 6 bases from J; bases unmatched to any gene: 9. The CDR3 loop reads CSAPEGGQGEQYF. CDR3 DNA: TGCAGTGCTCCAGAGGGAGGACAGGGCGAGCAGTACTTC.